This T cell receptor beta chain emerged from a study of shared clonotypes between healthy human individuals. Regarding the study as a whole: A limitation of the genetic and exposure-history diversity represented arose from few donors. Clonotype sharing across donors was expected to vary with sequencing depth.

V was shortened by 1 base and J by 2 bases, with 12 bases between the two germline ends. Germline V gives CDR1 MGHRA, CDR2 YSYEKL. The CDR3 sequence is 15 residues long. Over several immunoSEQ plates, each subset's genomic DNA was distributed in even portions. Profiled with immunoSEQ multiplex PCR; TCRdb holds only in-frame clones, not every one. This table has around 2,000,000 clones, 95% appearing once. This clone is a singleton in its sample. Its matching antigen is unknown. The study separated CD4+ cells into CD45RA+ naive and CD45RA-negative memory subsets. The chain links TRBV4-1 to TRBJ2-7, with D unresolved. The source is a man younger than 35 in good health. The specimen sequenced was naive CD4+ T cells sorted from blood. Subset of the sample: CD45RA+ positively selected. Here the CDR3 DNA reads TGCGCCAGCAGCCAAGCCCCAGTCGTTACCTACGAGCAGTACTTC. It translates to CASSQAPVVTYEQYF.